This T cell receptor (beta chain) was identified during a study of T cell changes during pregnancy in multiple sclerosis. CDR3 length: 11 amino acids. Deletions cut 3 bases from V and 5 bases from J, with 5 bases between. CDR1 is MDHEN and CDR2 is SYDVKM in the germline V gene. Clones were read by immunoSEQ multiplex PCR, and TCRdb kept only the in-frame ones, dropping some. The profile shows fewer than 110,000 clones, 75% to 95% of them singletons. The starting material was peripheral blood, obtained in the second trimester of pregnancy. This chain connects TRBV28 to TRBJ2-7; no clear D. The receptor's source is a female donor with multiple sclerosis, enrolled in a pregnancy study. The CDR3 spells CASSFDNEQYF. The CDR3 coding sequence is TGTGCCAGCAGTTTCGACAACGAGCAGTACTTC.